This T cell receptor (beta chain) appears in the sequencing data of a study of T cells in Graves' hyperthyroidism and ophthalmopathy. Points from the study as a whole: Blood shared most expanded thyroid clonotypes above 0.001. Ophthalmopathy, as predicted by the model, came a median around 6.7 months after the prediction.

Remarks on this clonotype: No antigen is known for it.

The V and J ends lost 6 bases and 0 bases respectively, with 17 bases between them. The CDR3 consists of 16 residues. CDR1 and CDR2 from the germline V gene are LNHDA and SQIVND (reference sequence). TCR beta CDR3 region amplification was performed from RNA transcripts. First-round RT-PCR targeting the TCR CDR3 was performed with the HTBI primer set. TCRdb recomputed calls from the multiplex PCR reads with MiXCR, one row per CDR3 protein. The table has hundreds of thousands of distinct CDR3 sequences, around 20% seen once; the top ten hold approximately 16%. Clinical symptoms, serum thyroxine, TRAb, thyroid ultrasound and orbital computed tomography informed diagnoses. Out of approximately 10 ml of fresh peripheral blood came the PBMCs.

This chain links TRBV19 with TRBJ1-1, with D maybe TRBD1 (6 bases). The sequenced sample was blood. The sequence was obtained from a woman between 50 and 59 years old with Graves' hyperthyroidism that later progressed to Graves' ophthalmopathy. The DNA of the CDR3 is TGTGCCAGTAGCATACGGACAGCCTATCTGAACACTGAAGCTTTCTTT. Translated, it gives CASSIRTAYLNTEAFF.